This T cell receptor beta chain is drawn from a study of blood T cell repertoires in COVID-19. Background on the study: Researchers got acute and convalescent COVID-19 samples from the United States, Italy and Spain. PBMCs, B-cell-depleted T cells, or T cells provided the cDNA or gDNA that made up the material.

Study processing details: From reference gene primer amplification, estimates of nucleated cell counts were derived. TCRdb's copy holds only in-frame clones and misses some; the assay was immunoSEQ multiplex PCR. That table gives V, J and clone size, and the DNA gave D and trimming. The profile covers 200,000 or so clones, with 80% to 85% appearing a single time and less than 9.5% taken by the ten largest. V gave up 4 bases and J gave up 4 bases, with 19 bases separating them. The CDR3 is made up of 16 amino acids. Germline V gene sequence: CDR1 SGHTA, CDR2 FQGNSA. Cohort 3 donors were reported recovered after two negative PCRs, clearance, or symptom resolution. This clone was detected a few times.

Input material: PBMCs or T cells enriched from blood (not recorded which). The chain is built from TRBV7-2 and TRBJ1-2; TRBD1 might be the D (6 bases). The clonotype comes from a man aged 35-49 years who had recovered from COVID-19. The CDR3 sequence is CASSSHSGQSPYGYTF. CDR3 bases: TGTGCCAGCAGCTCGCACTCGGGACAATCACCCTATGGCTACACCTTC.